The rows below give T cell receptor beta chains drawn from one sample of a study of type 1 and type 2 diabetes patients. TCRdb reprocessed the multiplex PCR reads with MiXCR, giving one entry per CDR3 protein. The sample includes around 300,000 distinct CDR3 sequences, more than 45% of them seen just once. Sequenced sample: peripheral blood mononuclear cells (PBMCs). Every receptor here comes from a man between 18 and 35 years old with type 2 diabetes. Each CDR3 is given without its conserved first and last residue. D genes are given only for firm matches.

TRBJ1-6,TRBD1,TRBV6-6,ASSESDRGLSPLH
TRBJ1-6,-,TRBV12-3/TRBV12-4,ASTLSEAYNSPLH
TRBJ1-1,TRBD1,TRBV29-1,SVEDRGLNTEAF
TRBJ1-1,-,TRBV7-2,ASSSLMGENTEAF
TRBJ1-1,-,TRBV6-1,ASSEGAENTEAF
TRBJ2-1,TRBD2,TRBV10-2,ASSLFGGTSALEQF
TRBJ2-3,-,TRBV11-1,ASSVNRNQYTQY
TRBJ2-7,-,TRBV10-3,AIRDDRQGQY
TRBJ2-1,TRBD2,TRBV7-2,ASSFFSGGAYEQF
TRBJ1-1,-,TRBV30,AWSPWGSTEAF
TRBJ2-7,-,TRBV30,AWSVSRPHEQY
-,TRBD2,TRBV6-5,ATSDPGLAGPTGSVNEQF
TRBJ2-2,-,TRBV25-1,ASQRTTGELF
TRBJ2-7,-,TRBV6-5,ASSAAPREQY
TRBJ2-5,TRBD1,TRBV19,ASRETGRETQY
TRBJ1-1,-,TRBV19,ASSTSFNTEAF
TRBJ2-7,TRBD1,TRBV4-1,ASSREPGQGREQY
TRBJ1-2,-,TRBV28,ASARGGQMYGYT
TRBJ2-3,TRBD2,TRBV6-5,ASSGRAADTQY
TRBJ1-2,-,TRBV14,ASSFAWTEYGYT
TRBJ2-7,-,TRBV2,ASSLEAGKY
TRBJ1-2,-,TRBV7-3,ASSQDQFVGYT
TRBJ1-5,-,TRBV24-1,ATSGIDGNQPQH